A single sample gave rise to the 30 T cell receptor beta chains below, sequenced in a study of blood T cell repertoires in COVID-19. The protocol was immunoSEQ multiplex PCR, while the TCRdb copy is restricted to in-frame clones and leaves out a portion. The sample includes around 83,000 clones, more than 75% of them seen just once. The source material was peripheral blood. The receptors were gathered from a woman in her 70s with acute or convalescent COVID-19.

V is TRBV4-3 and J is TRBJ2-3, with D possibly TRBD2 on 5 matching bases. CDR3 length: 14 amino acids. V was clipped by 0 bases and J by 4 bases, with 8 bases between them. Per germline, CDR1 LGHNA and CDR2 YSLEER. The CDR3 is CASSQDSRADTQYF. CDR3 DNA: TGCGCCAGCAGCCAAGATTCGAGGGCAGATACGCAGTATTTT.

V gene TRBV27 combines with J gene TRBJ1-6; D is possibly TRBD1 (5 bases). V was trimmed by 6 bases and J by 0 bases, leaving 18 bases between them. Germline values: CDR1 MNHEY, CDR2 SMNVEV (reference sequence). The CDR3 has 18 amino acids. The CDR3 sequence is CASRKQVDSSSYNSPLHF. The CDR3 DNA reads TGTGCCAGCAGAAAACAGGTCGATTCTAGCTCCTATAATTCACCCCTCCACTTT.

V is TRBV18 and J is TRBJ2-5; D is uncertain. CDR3 size: 16 residues. The V gene's germline CDR1 is KGHSH and CDR2 LQKENI. V lost 3 bases to trimming and J lost 1 base, with 15 bases between them. The chain's CDR3 is CASSPPRVDIQETQYF. CDR3 bases: TGTGCCAGCTCACCGCCCCGTGTAGACATCCAAGAGACCCAGTACTTC. Filled out from reference TRBV18 and TRBJ2-5, the complete variable domain reads NAGVMQNPRHLVRRRGQEARLRCSPMKGHSHVYWYRQLPEEGLKFMVYLQKENIIDESGMPKERFSAEFPKEGPSILRIQQVVRGDSAAYFCASSPPRVDIQETQYFGPGTRLLVL.

The rearrangement joins TRBV21-1 to TRBJ2-5; TRBD2, the D gene given by the table, was not confirmed from the DNA. TRBV21-1 represents a pseudogene. The CDR3 length is 18 residues. This CDR3 reads CASRYTPWIAGGQETQYF. The CDR3 bases are TGTGCCAGCAGATATACACCTTGGATAGCGGGGGGCCAAGAGACCCAGTACTTC.

The chain has TRBV27 and TRBJ2-2, with 10 bases identical to TRBD1. V lost 0 bases and J lost 6; bases outside the gene matches: 4. Germline V gene sequence: CDR1 MNHEY, CDR2 SMNVEV (reference sequence). The CDR3 contains 16 residues. The CDR3 loop reads CASSLSGQGRPGELFF. In nucleotides, the CDR3 is TGTGCCAGCAGTTTATCGGGACAGGGGCGACCCGGGGAGCTGTTTTTT.

The chain couples TRBV6-4 to TRBJ1-2, with D possibly TRBD1 on 5 matching bases. Germline assignment: CDR1 MRHNA and CDR2 SNTAGT. Trimming took 4 bases from V and 8 from J, leaving 14 bases between them. This CDR3 contains 13 residues. The chain's CDR3 is CASSADGHGGYTF. The CDR3 coding sequence is TGTGCCAGCAGTGCCGACGGACATGGGGGCTACACCTTC.

The chain employs TRBV6-5 and TRBJ1-4, with 7 bases that match TRBD1. The CDR3 loop spans 14 amino acids. Germline-derived CDR1 and CDR2 are MNHEY and SVGAGI. Trimming cost V 8 bases and J 3 bases; bases outside gene matches: 6. CDR3 amino acids: CASQGGASNEKLFF. CDR3 nucleotides: TGTGCCAGCCAAGGGGGCGCATCTAATGAAAAACTGTTTTTT.

The rearrangement uses TRBV11-2 and TRBJ2-7; D possibly corresponds to TRBD2 (6 bases). The CDR3 runs to 16 residues. Germline V lookup: CDR1 SGHAT, CDR2 FQNNGV. Trimming removed 5 bases at V and 4 bases at J, with 21 bases between. The CDR3 protein is CASSPAGSSLRYEQYV. Here the CDR3 DNA reads TGTGCCAGCAGCCCCGCCGGGAGTTCCCTCCGGTACGAGCAGTACGTC.

The gene calls are TRBV29-1 and TRBJ1-5; tentative D call: TRBD1 (5 bases). This CDR3 is 14 amino acids long. Germline assignment: CDR1 SQVTM and CDR2 ANQGSEA. The V gene lost 1 base and the J gene lost 4 bases, with 11 bases spanning the gap. The CDR3 spells CSVEVGGINQPQHF. The CDR3 bases are TGCAGCGTTGAAGTGGGGGGGATTAATCAGCCCCAGCATTTT. The full variable domain, with the rest looked up from reference TRBV29-1 and TRBJ1-5, is SAVISQKPSRDICQRGTSLTIQCQVDSQVTMMFWYRQQPGQSLTLIATANQGSEATYESGFVIDKFPISRPNLTFSTLTVSNMSPEDSSIYLCSVEVGGINQPQHFGDGTRLSIL.

The chain has TRBV19 and TRBJ2-5; weak D call: TRBD1 (6 bases). Trimming removed 3 bases from V and 5 bases from J, with 19 bases in between. The CDR3 has 16 amino acids. Germline CDR1 reads LNHDA; CDR2 reads SQIVND (reference sequence). The CDR3 loop is CASSIFEWGRGETQYF. The CDR3 DNA is TGTGCCAGTAGTATTTTTGAGTGGGGGCGTGGGGAGACCCAGTACTTC.

This chain joins TRBV19 and TRBJ2-1; TRBD2 matches at 11 bases. The CDR3 length is 15 residues. Trimming at V came to 5 bases and at J to 15 bases, leaving 15 bases not matched to a gene. Germline CDR1 reads LNHDA; CDR2 reads SQIVND (reference sequence). The CDR3 region is CASSQGLAGSFSRFF. The DNA of the CDR3 is TGTGCCAGTAGTCAAGGACTAGCGGGCAGCTTTAGTAGGTTCTTC. Full variable domain (outside the CDR3, taken from reference TRBV19 and TRBJ2-1): DGGITQSPKYLFRKEGQNVTLSCEQNLNHDAMYWYRQDPGQGLRLIYYSQIVNDFQKGDIAEGYSVSREKKESFPLTVTSAQKNPTAFYLCASSQGLAGSFSRFFGPGTRLTVL.

The sample holds one count of this clone. The rearrangement links TRBV7-2 to TRBJ2-3; D perhaps matches TRBD2 (5 bases). The CDR3 loop spans 13 amino acids. V was pared by 4 bases and J by 6 bases, with 11 bases between. Per germline, CDR1 SGHTA and CDR2 FQGNSA. The CDR3 spells CASSSLGGDTQYF. The CDR3 coding sequence is TGTGCCAGCAGCTCACTCGGCGGGGATACGCAGTATTTT.

The V and J genes are TRBV5-8 and TRBJ1-1, with D possibly TRBD1 on 5 matching bases. Germline assignment: CDR1 SGHTS and CDR2 YDEGEE. The CDR3 runs 13 residues. Between the trimmed V and J ends, which lost 5 bases and 7 bases, there was a span of 15 bases. The CDR3 loop is CASRRGLRIEAFF. CDR3 coding DNA: TGTGCCAGCAGACGGGGGTTACGGATTGAAGCTTTCTTT.

The rearrangement uses TRBV5-1 and TRBJ1-1, with D perhaps TRBD1 (5 bases). The CDR3 has 14 amino acids. The V end was cut by 0 bases, the J end by 6 bases, with 12 bases between. CDR1 is SGHRS, CDR2 YFSETQ, per germline. DNA for the CDR3: TGCGCCAGCAGCTTGGGCCCAGGGTTTCCTGAAGCTTTCTTT. It is translated as CASSLGPGFPEAFF.

The chain carries TRBV18 and TRBJ1-1, with D possibly being TRBD1 (5 bases). This CDR3 region has 14 residues. With 3 bases removed from V and 1 base from J, the gap between germline ends came to 9 bases. Germline V gene lookup returns CDR1 KGHSH and CDR2 LQKENI. The CDR3 DNA sequence: TGTGCCAGCTCACCGGACATTTCGAACACTGAAGCTTTCTTT. Translated: CASSPDISNTEAFF.

Written as DNA, the CDR3 is TGTGCCAGCTTGGGCCAGGGGGCAGATACGCAGTATTTT. Protein: CASLGQGADTQYF. This sequence joins TRBV12-3 or TRBV12-4 and TRBJ2-3; 7 bases agree with TRBD1. The CDR3 sequence is 13 residues long. V lost 8 bases to trimming and J lost 4 bases; unmatched junction nucleotides: 6.

The chain combines TRBV11-3 with TRBJ2-5; the D gene is possibly TRBD1 (6 bases). Trimming shortened V by 6 bases and J by 3 bases, and 11 bases separated the two germline ends. Germline V gene data show CDR1 as SGHNT and CDR2 as YENEEA. This CDR3 comprises 13 residues. CDR3 sequence reads: CASRRRTEETQYF. CDR3 bases: TGTGCCAGCAGACGGAGGACAGAAGAGACCCAGTACTTC.

This CDR3 is CSVERGRDTEAFF. CDR3 nucleotides: TGCAGCGTTGAGAGGGGGCGAGACACTGAAGCTTTCTTT. V gene TRBV29-1 combines with J gene TRBJ1-1, with 7 bases aligning to TRBD1. Germline assignment: CDR1 SQVTM and CDR2 ANQGSEA. The CDR3 contains 13 residues. V dropped 3 bases and J dropped 3; count of bases not matched to a gene: 4.

This clone was recorded once. Here the CDR3 reads CASSEGQGGSGYTF. The CDR3 DNA reads as TGTGCCAGCAGCGAGGGACAGGGAGGTTCCGGCTACACCTTC. The J gene is TRBJ1-2, the V gene TRBV7-9, with 9 bases matching TRBD1. There are 14 residues in the CDR3. Germline CDR1 SEHNR, CDR2 FQNEAQ (reference sequence). Losses at the gene ends were 5 bases for V and 8 bases for J; bases not matched to a gene: 9.

The chain links TRBV2 to TRBJ2-5; TRBD2 matches 10 bases. The CDR3 is 17 amino acids. From germline, CDR1 is SNHLY and CDR2 FYNNEI. The V segment lost 4 bases and the J segment 2 bases; nucleotides outside the gene matches: 10. The CDR3 loop reads CASSGERGGLGQETQYF. The CDR3 nucleotides read TGTGCCAGCAGTGGGGAGCGGGGGGGCCTAGGACAAGAGACCCAGTACTTC.

The chain uses TRBV15 and TRBJ2-3; TRBD2 is a possible D gene (6 bases). Between the trimmed V and J ends, which lost 7 bases and 1 base, there was a span of 9 bases. The CDR3 spans 13 residues. The germline V gene has CDR1 LNHNV and CDR2 YYDKDF (reference sequence). CDR3 amino acids: CATTAGGTDTQYF. For the CDR3, the DNA is TGTGCCACCACAGCGGGCGGCACAGATACGCAGTATTTT.

This sequence joins TRBV28 and TRBJ1-2; D unresolved. The CDR3 has 14 residues. The V end was cut by 10 bases, the J end by 5 bases, with 20 bases between. Per germline, CDR1 MDHEN and CDR2 SYDVKM. CDR3 nucleotides: TGTGCCACCCGACGGGATGCAGTTCCATATGGCTACACCTTC. As protein: CATRRDAVPYGYTF.

The rearrangement links TRBV6-5 to TRBJ2-3, with TRBD2 matching over 9 bases. Losses at the gene ends were 7 bases for V and 4 bases for J; bases not matched to a gene: 9. Germline values: CDR1 MNHEY, CDR2 SVGAGI. This CDR3 region has 15 residues. Here the CDR3 reads CASTGAGGPPDTQYF. DNA for the CDR3: TGTGCCAGCACGGGTGCGGGGGGGCCCCCAGATACGCAGTATTTT.

CDR3 protein: CASRVGTGFGYTF. CDR3 bases: TGTGCCAGCAGGGTCGGGACAGGATTTGGCTACACCTTC. The chain is built from TRBV2 and TRBJ1-2, with 8 bases identical to TRBD1. With V trimmed by 6 bases and J by 7 bases, 7 bases remained unmatched. Germline CDR1 reads SNHLY; CDR2 reads FYNNEI. The CDR3 has 13 amino acids. The whole variable domain, filled in from reference TRBV2 and TRBJ1-2, reads EPEVTQTPSHQVTQMGQEVILRCVPISNHLYFYWYRQILGQKVEFLVSFYNNEISEKSEIFDDQFSVERPDGSNFTLKIRSTKLEDSAMYFCASRVGTGFGYTFGSGTRLTVV.

This chain connects TRBV29-1 to TRBJ1-1; weak D call: TRBD1 (5 bases). V lost 4 bases to trimming and J lost 6 bases, with 15 bases between them. This CDR3 is built from 13 residues. The germline V gene has CDR1 SQVTM and CDR2 ANQGSEA. CDR3 DNA: TGCAGCGTTGGGGAGGGGTCGGTGGCTGAAGCTTTCTTT. This gives the protein CSVGEGSVAEAFF.

The chain combines TRBV9 with TRBJ2-2; 7 bases align to TRBD2. Looked up from germline, CDR1 is SGDLS and CDR2 is YYNGEE. J was trimmed by 3 bases and V by 2 bases; bases with no gene match: 4. The CDR3 covers 15 residues. This chain's CDR3 is CASSVSGSYTGELFF. The CDR3 DNA follows: TGTGCCAGCAGCGTTAGCGGGTCGTACACCGGGGAGCTGTTTTTT.

J is TRBJ1-2 and V is TRBV2; tentative D call: TRBD1 (5 bases). The CDR3 extends over 15 amino acids. CDR1 SNHLY and CDR2 FYNNEI come from the germline V gene. The germline V and J ends were trimmed by 0 bases and 5 bases, with 13 bases remaining between them. CDR3: CASSEAGRVGYGYTF. Here the CDR3 DNA reads TGTGCCAGCAGTGAAGCAGGCAGGGTTGGGTATGGCTACACCTTC.

The chain carries TRBV6-2 or TRBV6-3 and TRBJ2-1; TRBD2 matches 11 bases. The V gene end was trimmed by 3 bases and the J gene end by 5 bases; junction bases not matched to a gene: 6. The CDR3 contains 16 residues. CDR1 is MNHEY, CDR2 SVGEGT, per germline. CDR3 in DNA: TGTGCCAGCAGTTATCCCTTAGCGGGAGGGAACAATGAGCAGTTCTTC. This sequence encodes CASSYPLAGGNNEQFF.

V gene TRBV5-1 combines with J gene TRBJ2-6, with TRBD1 matching over 7 bases. This CDR3 has 17 residues. The V gene's germline CDR1 is SGHRS and CDR2 YFSETQ. V lost 9 bases to trimming and J lost 0 bases; unmatched junction nucleotides: 12. The CDR3 DNA reads TGCGCCACCACACGAGGGGACAGTTACTCTGGGGCCAACGTCCTGACTTTC. It is translated as CATTRGDSYSGANVLTF.

In its sample, this clone was seen once. The chain combines TRBV3-1 (or the pseudogene TRBV3-2) with TRBJ2-2; D is undetermined. CDR3 length: 14 residues. Trimming took off 1 base at V and 2 bases at J, with 5 bases between the two ends. Germline CDR1 and CDR2: LGHDT and YNNKEL (reference sequence). The CDR3 is CASSQARNTGELFF. CDR3 bases: TGTGCCAGCAGCCAAGCCCGTAACACCGGGGAGCTGTTTTTT.